Detailed here is one TCR beta chain. Measured with immunoSEQ multiplex PCR; TCRdb has only the in-frame clones, and not every one. In the table there are roughly 77,000 clones, around 90% of which are singletons. Germline V gene sequence: CDR1 SGHNT, CDR2 YENEEA. V was cut by 3 bases and J by 3 bases, with 12 bases left in between. The CDR3 consists of 14 residues. The data derive from a study of T cell responses to AZD1222 COVID-19 vaccine. The genes are TRBV11-3 and TRBJ2-7, with D possibly being TRBD2 (7 bases). The material was peripheral blood, obtained on day 0 of MenACWY control vaccination. The receptor was isolated from an adult in good health. The DNA for the CDR3 is TGTGCCAGCAGCTTGGGAGGGGGGAACTACGAGCAGTACTTC. Amino acid sequence: CASSLGGGNYEQYF.